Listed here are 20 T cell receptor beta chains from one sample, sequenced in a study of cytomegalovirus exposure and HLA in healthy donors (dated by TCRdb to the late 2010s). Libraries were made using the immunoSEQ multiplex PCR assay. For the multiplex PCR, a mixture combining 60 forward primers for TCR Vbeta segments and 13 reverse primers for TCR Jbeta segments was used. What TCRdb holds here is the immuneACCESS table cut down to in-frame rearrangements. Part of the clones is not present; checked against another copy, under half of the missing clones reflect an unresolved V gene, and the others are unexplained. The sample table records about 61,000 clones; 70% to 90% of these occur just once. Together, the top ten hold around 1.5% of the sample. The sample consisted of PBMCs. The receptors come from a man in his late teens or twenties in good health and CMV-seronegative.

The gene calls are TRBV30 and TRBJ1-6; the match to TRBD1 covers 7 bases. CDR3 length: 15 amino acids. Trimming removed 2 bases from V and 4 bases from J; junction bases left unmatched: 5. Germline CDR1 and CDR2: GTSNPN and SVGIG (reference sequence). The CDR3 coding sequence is TGTGCCTGGAGTCAGGGGGTTTTTTATAATTCACCCCTCCACTTT. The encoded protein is CAWSQGVFYNSPLHF.

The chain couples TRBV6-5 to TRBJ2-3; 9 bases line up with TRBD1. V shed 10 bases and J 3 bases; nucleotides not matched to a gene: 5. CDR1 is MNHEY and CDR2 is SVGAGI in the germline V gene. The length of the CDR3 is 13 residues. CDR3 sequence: CAIMDRGTDTQYF. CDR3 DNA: TGTGCCATCATGGACAGGGGAACAGATACGCAGTATTTT.

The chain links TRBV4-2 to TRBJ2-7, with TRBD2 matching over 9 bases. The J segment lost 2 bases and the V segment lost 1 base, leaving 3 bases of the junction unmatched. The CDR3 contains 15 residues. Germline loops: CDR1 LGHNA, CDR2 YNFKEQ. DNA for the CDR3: TGTGCCAGCAGCCAAGGTGTAGCGGGGGCCTACGAGCAGTACTTC. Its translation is CASSQGVAGAYEQYF.

The CDR3 DNA reads as TGTGCCAGCAGCCAGCAAACACAGGGATTGAATTCACCCCTCCACTTT. This gives the protein CASSQQTQGLNSPLHF. J is TRBJ1-6 and V is TRBV5-5; tentatively, D is TRBD1 (6 bases). V was trimmed by 4 bases and J by 7 bases, leaving 18 bases between them. The CDR3 totals 16 residues. The germline V gene has CDR1 SGHKS and CDR2 YYEKEE (reference sequence).

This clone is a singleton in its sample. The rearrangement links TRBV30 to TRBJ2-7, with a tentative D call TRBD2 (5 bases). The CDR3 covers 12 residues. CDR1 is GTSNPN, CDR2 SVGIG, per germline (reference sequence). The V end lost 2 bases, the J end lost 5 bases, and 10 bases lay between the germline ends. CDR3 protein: CAWSLTRDEQYF. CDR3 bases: TGTGCCTGGAGTTTAACTAGGGACGAGCAGTACTTC.

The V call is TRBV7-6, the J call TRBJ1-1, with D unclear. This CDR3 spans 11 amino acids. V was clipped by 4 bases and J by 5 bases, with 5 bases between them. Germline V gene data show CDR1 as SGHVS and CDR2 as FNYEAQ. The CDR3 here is CASSSSTEAFF. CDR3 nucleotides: TGTGCCAGCAGCTCTTCTACTGAAGCTTTCTTT. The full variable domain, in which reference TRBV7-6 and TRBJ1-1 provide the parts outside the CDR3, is GAGVSQSPRYKVTKRGQDVALRCDPISGHVSLYWYRQALGQGPEFLTYFNYEAQQDKSGLPNDRFSAERPEGSISTLTIQRTEQRDSAMYRCASSSSTEAFFGQGTRLTVV.

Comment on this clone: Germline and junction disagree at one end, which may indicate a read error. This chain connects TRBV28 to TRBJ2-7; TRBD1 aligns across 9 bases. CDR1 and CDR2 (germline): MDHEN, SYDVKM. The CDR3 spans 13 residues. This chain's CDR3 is CASSLWTGDEQYF. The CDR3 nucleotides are TGTGCCAGCAGTCTATGGACAGGGGACGAGCAGTACTTC.

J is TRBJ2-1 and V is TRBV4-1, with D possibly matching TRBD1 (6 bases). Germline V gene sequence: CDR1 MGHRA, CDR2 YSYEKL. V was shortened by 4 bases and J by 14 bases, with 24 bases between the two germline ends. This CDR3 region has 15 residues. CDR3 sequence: CASSPGRRDTPEEFF. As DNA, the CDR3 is TGCGCCAGCAGCCCGGGGCGTAGGGACACCCCAGAGGAGTTCTTC.

CDR3 residues: CASSVGAGAYEQYF. CDR3 in DNA: TGTGCCAGCAGCGTGGGAGCGGGTGCCTACGAGCAGTACTTC. This sequence joins TRBV9 and TRBJ2-7; D might be TRBD2 (6 bases). V lost 2 bases, J lost 2 bases, and 11 bases lay in between. Germline assignment: CDR1 SGDLS and CDR2 YYNGEE. The CDR3 length is 14 residues. Full variable domain (outside the CDR3, taken from reference TRBV9 and TRBJ2-7): DSGVTQTPKHLITATGQRVTLRCSPRSGDLSVYWYQQSLDQGLQFLIQYYNGEERAKGNILERFSAQQFPDLHSELNLSSLELGDSALYFCASSVGAGAYEQYFGPGTRLTVT.

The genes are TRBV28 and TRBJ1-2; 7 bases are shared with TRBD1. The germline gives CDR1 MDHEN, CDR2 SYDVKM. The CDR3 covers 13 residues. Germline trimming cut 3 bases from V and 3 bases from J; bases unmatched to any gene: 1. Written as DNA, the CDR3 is TGTGCCAGCAGTTTCGACAGGGACTATGGCTACACCTTC. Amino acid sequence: CASSFDRDYGYTF.

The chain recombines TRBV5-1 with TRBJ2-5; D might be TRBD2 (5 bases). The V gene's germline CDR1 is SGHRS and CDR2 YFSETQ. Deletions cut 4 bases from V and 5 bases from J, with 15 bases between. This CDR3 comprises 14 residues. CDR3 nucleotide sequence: TGCGCCAGCAGCCTGACTCGGCGCGGGGAGACCCAGTACTTC. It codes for CASSLTRRGETQYF.

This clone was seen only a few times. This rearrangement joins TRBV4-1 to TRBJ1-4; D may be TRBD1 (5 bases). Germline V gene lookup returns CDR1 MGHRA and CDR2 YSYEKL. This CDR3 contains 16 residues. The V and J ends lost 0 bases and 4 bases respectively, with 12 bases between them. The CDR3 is CASSQDGGALNEKLFF. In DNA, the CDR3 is TGCGCCAGCAGCCAAGATGGAGGGGCGCTTAATGAAAAACTGTTTTTT.

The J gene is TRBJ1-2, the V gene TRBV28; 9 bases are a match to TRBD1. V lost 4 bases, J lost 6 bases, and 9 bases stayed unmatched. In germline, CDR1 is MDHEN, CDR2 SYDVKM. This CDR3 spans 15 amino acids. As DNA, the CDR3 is TGTGCCAGCAGTTCCCCCACAGGGGGCCGGGATGGCTACACCTTC. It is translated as CASSSPTGGRDGYTF.

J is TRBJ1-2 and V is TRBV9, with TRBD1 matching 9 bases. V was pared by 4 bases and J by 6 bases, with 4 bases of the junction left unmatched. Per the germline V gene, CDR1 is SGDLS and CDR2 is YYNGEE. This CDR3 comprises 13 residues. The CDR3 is CASSPRTGDGYTF. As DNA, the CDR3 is TGTGCCAGCAGCCCCCGGACAGGGGATGGCTACACCTTC.

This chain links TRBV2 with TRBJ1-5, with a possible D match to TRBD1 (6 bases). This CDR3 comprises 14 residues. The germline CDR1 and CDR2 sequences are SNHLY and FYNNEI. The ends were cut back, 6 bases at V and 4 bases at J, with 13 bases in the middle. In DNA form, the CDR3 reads TGTGCCAGCAGGCGGACAGACCTTAATCAGCCCCAGCATTTT. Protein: CASRRTDLNQPQHF.

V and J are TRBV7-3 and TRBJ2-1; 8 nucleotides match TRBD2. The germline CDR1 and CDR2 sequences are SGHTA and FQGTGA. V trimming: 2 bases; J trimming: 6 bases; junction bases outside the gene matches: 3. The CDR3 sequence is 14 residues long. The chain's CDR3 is CASSLAGGSNEQFF. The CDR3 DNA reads TGTGCCAGCAGCTTAGCGGGGGGTTCCAATGAGCAGTTCTTC.

The CDR3 region is CASSRIQGQPQHF. In DNA form, the CDR3 reads TGTGCCAGCAGCCGAATTCAGGGCCAGCCCCAGCATTTT. The chain recombines TRBV27 with TRBJ1-5; D is perhaps TRBD1 (5 bases). Trimming left V 6 bases short and J 7 bases short, with 13 bases between. The germline gives CDR1 MNHEY, CDR2 SMNVEV (reference sequence). This CDR3 is 13 amino acids long.

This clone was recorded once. CDR3 coding DNA: TGTGCCAGCTCTCAGACAGGGGGTAGCAATCAGCCCCAGCATTTT. Protein product: CASSQTGGSNQPQHF. This chain uses TRBV18 with TRBJ1-5; 9 bases fit TRBD1. Germline CDR1 KGHSH, CDR2 LQKENI. CDR3 size: 15 residues. The V and J ends lost 6 bases and 0 bases, in that order; junction bases with no gene match: 3. The full variable domain, completed using reference TRBV18 and TRBJ1-5, is NAGVMQNPRHLVRRRGQEARLRCSPMKGHSHVYWYRQLPEEGLKFMVYLQKENIIDESGMPKERFSAEFPKEGPSILRIQQVVRGDSAAYFCASSQTGGSNQPQHFGDGTRLSIL.

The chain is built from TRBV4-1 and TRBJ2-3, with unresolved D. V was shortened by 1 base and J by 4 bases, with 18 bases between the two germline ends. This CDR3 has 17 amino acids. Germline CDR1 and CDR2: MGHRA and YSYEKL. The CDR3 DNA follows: TGCGCCAGCAGCCAAGGAACAACATGGCACAGTCCAGATACGCAGTATTTT. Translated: CASSQGTTWHSPDTQYF.

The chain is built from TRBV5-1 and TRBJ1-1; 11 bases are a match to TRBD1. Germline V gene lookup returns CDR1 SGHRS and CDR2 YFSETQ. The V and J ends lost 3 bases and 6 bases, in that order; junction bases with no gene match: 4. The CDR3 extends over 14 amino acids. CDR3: CASSSGQGAPEAFF. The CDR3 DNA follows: TGCGCCAGCAGCTCCGGACAGGGGGCGCCTGAAGCTTTCTTT. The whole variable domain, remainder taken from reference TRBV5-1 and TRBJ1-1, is KAGVTQTPRYLIKTRGQQVTLSCSPISGHRSVSWYQQTPGQGLQFLFEYFSETQRNKGNFPGRFSGRQFSNSRSEMNVSTLELGDSALYLCASSSGQGAPEAFFGQGTRLTVV.